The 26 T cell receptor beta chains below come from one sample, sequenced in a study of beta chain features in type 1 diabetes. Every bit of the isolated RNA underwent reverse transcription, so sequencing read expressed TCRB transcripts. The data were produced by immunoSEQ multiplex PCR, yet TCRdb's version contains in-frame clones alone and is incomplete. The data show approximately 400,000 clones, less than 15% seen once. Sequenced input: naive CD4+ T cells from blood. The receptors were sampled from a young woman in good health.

The CDR3 spells CASSQDMSGRAPGELFF. CDR3 in DNA: TGTGCCAGCAGCCAAGATATGAGCGGGAGGGCCCCCGGGGAGCTGTTTTTT. J is TRBJ2-2 and V is TRBV4-2; 10 bases are shared with TRBD2. The CDR3 consists of 17 residues. Germline V lookup: CDR1 LGHNA, CDR2 YNFKEQ. With V trimmed by 0 bases and J by 6 bases, 7 bases remained unmatched.

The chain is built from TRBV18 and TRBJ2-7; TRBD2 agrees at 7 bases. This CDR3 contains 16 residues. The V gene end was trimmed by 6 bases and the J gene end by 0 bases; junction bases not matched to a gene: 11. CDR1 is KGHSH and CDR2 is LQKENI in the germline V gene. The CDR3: CASSGGGTISSYEQYF. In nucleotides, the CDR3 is TGTGCCAGCTCGGGTGGTGGGACTATAAGCTCCTACGAGCAGTACTTC.

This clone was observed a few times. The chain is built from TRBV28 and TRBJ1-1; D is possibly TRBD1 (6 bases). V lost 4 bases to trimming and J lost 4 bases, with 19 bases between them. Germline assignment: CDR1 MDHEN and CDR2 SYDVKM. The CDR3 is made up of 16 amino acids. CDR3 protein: CASSWGRGAFGTEAFF. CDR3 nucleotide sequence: TGTGCCAGCAGTTGGGGACGGGGGGCCTTTGGCACTGAAGCTTTCTTT.

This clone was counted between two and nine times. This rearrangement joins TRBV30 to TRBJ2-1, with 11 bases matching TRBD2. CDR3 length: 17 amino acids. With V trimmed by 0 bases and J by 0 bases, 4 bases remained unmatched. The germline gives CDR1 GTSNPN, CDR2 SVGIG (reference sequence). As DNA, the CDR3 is TGTGCCTGGAGTGTACTAGCGGGAGATTCCTCCTACAATGAGCAGTTCTTC. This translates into CAWSVLAGDSSYNEQFF. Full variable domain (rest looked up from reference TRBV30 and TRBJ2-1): SQTIHQWPATLVQPVGSPLSLECTVEGTSNPNLYWYRQAAGRGLQLLFYSVGIGQISSEVPQNLSASRPQDRQFILSSKKLLLSDSGFYLCAWSVLAGDSSYNEQFFGPGTRLTVL.

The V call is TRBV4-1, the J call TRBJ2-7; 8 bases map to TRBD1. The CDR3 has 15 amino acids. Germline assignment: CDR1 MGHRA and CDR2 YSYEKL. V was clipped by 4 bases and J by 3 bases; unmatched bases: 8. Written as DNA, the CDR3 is TGCGCCAGCAGCCGGCAACAGGGGGACCTCTACGAGCAGTACTTC. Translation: CASSRQQGDLYEQYF.

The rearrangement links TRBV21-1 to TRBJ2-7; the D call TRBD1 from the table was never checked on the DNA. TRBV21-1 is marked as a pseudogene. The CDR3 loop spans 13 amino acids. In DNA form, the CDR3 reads TGTGCCAGCAGGGAGGACAGGGGCTACGAGCAGTACTTC. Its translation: CASREDRGYEQYF.

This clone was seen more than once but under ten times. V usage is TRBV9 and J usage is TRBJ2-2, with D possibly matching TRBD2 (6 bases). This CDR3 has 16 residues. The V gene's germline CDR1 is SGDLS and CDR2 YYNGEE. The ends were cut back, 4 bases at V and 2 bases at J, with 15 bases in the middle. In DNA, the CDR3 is TGTGCCAGCAGCAAAACGGGCGGGATTAACACCGGGGAGCTGTTTTTT. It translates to CASSKTGGINTGELFF.

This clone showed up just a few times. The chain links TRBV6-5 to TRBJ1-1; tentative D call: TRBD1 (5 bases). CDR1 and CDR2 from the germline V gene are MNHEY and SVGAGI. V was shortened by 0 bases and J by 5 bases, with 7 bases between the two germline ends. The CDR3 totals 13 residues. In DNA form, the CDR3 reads TGTGCCAGCAGTTACTCCGGGGGAACTGAAGCTTTCTTT. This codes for CASSYSGGTEAFF.

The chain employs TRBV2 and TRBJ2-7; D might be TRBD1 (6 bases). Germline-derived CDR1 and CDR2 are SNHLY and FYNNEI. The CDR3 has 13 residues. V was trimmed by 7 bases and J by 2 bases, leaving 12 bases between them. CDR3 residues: CASNRDKPYEQYF. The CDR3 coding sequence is TGTGCCAGCAATCGGGACAAACCCTACGAGCAGTACTTC.

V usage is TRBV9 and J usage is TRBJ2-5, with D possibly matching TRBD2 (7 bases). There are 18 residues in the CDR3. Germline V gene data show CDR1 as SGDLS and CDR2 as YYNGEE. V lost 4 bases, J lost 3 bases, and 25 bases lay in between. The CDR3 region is CASSLYLGGEAGEETQYF. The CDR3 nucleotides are TGTGCCAGCAGCTTATACCTGGGGGGGGAGGCAGGGGAAGAGACCCAGTACTTC.

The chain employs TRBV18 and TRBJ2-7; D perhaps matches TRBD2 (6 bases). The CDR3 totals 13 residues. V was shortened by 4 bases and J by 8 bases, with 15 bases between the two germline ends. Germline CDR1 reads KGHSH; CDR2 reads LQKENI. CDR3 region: CASSLGTDEKQYF. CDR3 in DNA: TGTGCCAGCTCACTCGGGACTGATGAAAAGCAGTACTTC.

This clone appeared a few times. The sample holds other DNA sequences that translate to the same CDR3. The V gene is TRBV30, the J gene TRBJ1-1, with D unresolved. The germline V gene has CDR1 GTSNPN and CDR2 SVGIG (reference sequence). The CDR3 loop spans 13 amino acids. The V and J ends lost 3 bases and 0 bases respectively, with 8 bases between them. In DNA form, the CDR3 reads TGTGCCTGGAGCCGGGAGTTGAACACTGAAGCTTTCTTT. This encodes CAWSRELNTEAFF.

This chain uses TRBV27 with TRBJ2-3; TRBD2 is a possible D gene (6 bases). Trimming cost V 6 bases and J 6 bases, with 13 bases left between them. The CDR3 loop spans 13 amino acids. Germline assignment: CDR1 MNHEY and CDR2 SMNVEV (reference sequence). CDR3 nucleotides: TGTGCCAGCAGGGTAGCGGATTGGGATACGCAGTATTTT. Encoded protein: CASRVADWDTQYF.

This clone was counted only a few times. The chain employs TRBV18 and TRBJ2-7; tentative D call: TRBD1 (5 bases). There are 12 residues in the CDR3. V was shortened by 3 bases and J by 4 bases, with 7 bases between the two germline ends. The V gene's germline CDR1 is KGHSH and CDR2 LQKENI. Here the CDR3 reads CASSPDNYEQYF. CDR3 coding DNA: TGTGCCAGCTCACCGGACAATTACGAGCAGTACTTC.

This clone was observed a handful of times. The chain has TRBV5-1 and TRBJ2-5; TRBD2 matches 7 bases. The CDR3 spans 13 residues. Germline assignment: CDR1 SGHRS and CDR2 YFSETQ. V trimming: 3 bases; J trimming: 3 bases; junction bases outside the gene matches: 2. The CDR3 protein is CASSSLAEETQYF. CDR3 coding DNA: TGCGCCAGCAGCTCTCTAGCGGAAGAGACCCAGTACTTC.

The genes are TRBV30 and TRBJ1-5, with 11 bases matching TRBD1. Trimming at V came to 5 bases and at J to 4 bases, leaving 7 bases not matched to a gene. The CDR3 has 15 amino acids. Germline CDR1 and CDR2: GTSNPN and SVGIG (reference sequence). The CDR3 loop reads CAWSRDRGNNQPQHF. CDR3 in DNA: TGTGCCTGGTCCCGGGACAGGGGGAATAATCAGCCCCAGCATTTT.

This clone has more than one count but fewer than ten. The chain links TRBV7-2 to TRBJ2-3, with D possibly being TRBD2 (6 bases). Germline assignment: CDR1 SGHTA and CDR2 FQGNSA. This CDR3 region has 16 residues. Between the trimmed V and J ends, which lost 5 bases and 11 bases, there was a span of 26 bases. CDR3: CASSLISGSVGGQQYF. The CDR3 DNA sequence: TGTGCCAGCAGCCTTATCTCCGGGAGCGTGGGCGGACAGCAGTATTTT.

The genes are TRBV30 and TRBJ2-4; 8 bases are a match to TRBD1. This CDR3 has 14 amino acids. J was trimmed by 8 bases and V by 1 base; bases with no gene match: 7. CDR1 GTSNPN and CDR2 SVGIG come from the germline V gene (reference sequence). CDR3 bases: TGTGCCTGGAGTGCCACAGGGGGTCTGGACATTCAGTACTTC. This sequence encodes CAWSATGGLDIQYF.

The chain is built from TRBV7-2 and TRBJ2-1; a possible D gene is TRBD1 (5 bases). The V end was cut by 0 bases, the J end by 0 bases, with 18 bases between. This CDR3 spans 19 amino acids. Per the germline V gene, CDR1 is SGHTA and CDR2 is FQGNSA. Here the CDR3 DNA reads TGTGCCAGCAGCTTAGCGCGTCAGGGAAGGACGGTCTCCTACAATGAGCAGTTCTTC. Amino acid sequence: CASSLARQGRTVSYNEQFF.

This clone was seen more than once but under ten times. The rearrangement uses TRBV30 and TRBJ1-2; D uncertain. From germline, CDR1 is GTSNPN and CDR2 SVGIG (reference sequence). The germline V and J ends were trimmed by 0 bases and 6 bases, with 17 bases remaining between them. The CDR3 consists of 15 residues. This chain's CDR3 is CAWSVFSAGRNGYTF. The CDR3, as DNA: TGTGCCTGGAGTGTATTCTCCGCGGGGAGAAATGGCTACACCTTC.

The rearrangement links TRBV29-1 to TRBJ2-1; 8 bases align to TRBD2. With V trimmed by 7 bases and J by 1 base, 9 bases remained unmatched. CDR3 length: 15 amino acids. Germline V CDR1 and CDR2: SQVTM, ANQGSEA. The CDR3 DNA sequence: TGCAGCGCTCTCGCCGGGGGGGTATCCTACAATGAGCAGTTCTTC. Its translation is CSALAGGVSYNEQFF.

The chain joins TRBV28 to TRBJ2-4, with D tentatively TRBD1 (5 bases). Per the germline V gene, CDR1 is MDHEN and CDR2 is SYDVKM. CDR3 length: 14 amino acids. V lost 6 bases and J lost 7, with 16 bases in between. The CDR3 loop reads CASRIGALRNIQYF. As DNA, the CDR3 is TGTGCCAGCAGAATAGGGGCTCTCAGGAACATTCAGTACTTC. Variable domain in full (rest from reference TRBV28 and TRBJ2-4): DVKVTQSSRYLVKRTGEKVFLECVQDMDHENMFWYRQDPGLGLRLIYFSYDVKMKEKGDIPEGYSVSREKKERFSLILESASTNQTSMYLCASRIGALRNIQYFGAGTRLSVL.

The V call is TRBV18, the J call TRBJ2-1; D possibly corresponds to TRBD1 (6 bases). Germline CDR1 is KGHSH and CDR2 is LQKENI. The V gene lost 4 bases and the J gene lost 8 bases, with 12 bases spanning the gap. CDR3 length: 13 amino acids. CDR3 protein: CASSRQGLHEQFF. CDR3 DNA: TGTGCCAGCTCACGTCAGGGGCTACATGAGCAGTTCTTC.

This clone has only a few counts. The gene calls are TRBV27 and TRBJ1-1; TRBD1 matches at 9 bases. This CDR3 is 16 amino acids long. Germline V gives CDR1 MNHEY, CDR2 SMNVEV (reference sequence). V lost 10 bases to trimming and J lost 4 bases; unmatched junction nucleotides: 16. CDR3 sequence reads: CATLGTGISWSTEAFF. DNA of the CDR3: TGTGCCACCCTGGGGACAGGGATCTCTTGGAGCACTGAAGCTTTCTTT.

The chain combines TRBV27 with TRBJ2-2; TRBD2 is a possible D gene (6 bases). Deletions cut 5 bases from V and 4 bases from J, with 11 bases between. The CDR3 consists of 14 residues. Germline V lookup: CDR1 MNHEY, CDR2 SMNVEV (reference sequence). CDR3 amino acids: CASSRLGTTGELFF. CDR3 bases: TGTGCCAGCAGTCGACTAGGTACCACCGGGGAGCTGTTTTTT.

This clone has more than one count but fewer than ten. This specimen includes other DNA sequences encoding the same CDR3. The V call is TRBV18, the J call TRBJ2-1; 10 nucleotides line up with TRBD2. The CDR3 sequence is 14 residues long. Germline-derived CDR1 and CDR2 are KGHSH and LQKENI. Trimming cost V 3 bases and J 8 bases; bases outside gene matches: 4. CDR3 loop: CASSPGTSDDEQFF. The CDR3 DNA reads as TGTGCCAGCTCACCCGGGACTAGCGACGATGAGCAGTTCTTC.